Listed below are T cell receptor beta chains from one sample, sequenced in a study of blood T cell repertoires in COVID-19. Using immunoSEQ multiplex PCR, the repertoire was profiled, and TCRdb retains in-frame clones only, with some absent. This table has some 210,000 clones, approximately 84% appearing once. The sample comprised peripheral blood. The receptors were gathered from a woman aged 50 to 65 with active or convalescent COVID-19. Each CDR3 is given with its conserved first and last residue. A D gene is named only where the DNA matches it firmly. Clone size is stated in some rows and not others, as once, few, many or a class when expanded.

>NA|TRBJ1-2|TRBV5-4|few
CASSASTGYYGYTF
TGTGCCAGCAGCGCCTCGACAGGCTACTATGGCTACACCTTC
>TRBD1|TRBJ2-7|TRBV27|once
CASRRGQGGYEQYF
TGTGCCAGCAGACGGGGACAGGGAGGATACGAGCAGTACTTC
>TRBD1|TRBJ1-2|TRBV19|NA
CASPGQGNGGYTF
TGTGCCAGCCCGGGACAGGGGAATGGGGGCTACACCTTC
>TRBD1|TRBJ1-2|TRBV6-5|NA
CASRDRGYYGYTF
TGTGCCAGCAGGGACAGGGGTTATTATGGCTACACCTTC
>NA|TRBJ1-2|TRBV19|once
CASNPGTPYGYTF
TGTGCCAGTAACCCGGGGACACCCTATGGCTACACCTTC
>TRBD1|TRBJ1-1|TRBV5-1|NA
CASSSWTGGVFSEAFF
TGCGCCAGCAGCTCGTGGACAGGGGGCGTTTTTTCTGAAGCTTTCTTT
>TRBD1|TRBJ1-4|TRBV5-1|NA
CASSSLDRVGEKLFF
TGCGCCAGCAGCTCCTTAGACAGGGTCGGTGAAAAACTGTTTTTT
>NA|TRBJ1-1|TRBV19|NA
CASISTGGEPEAFF
TGTGCCAGTATCTCCACGGGCGGGGAGCCTGAAGCTTTCTTT
>TRBD2|TRBJ2-5|TRBV6-5|NA
CASSRSGGILETQYF
TGTGCCAGCAGCCGTAGCGGGGGCATCTTGGAGACCCAGTACTTC
>NA|TRBJ1-5|TRBV29-1|NA
CSVKLQGEDQPQHF
TGCAGCGTTAAGCTTCAGGGCGAGGATCAGCCCCAGCATTTT
>TRBD1|TRBJ1-2|TRBV9|NA
CASSVGDRAYGYTF
TGTGCCAGCAGCGTAGGGGACAGGGCCTATGGCTACACCTTC
>TRBD1|TRBJ1-5|TRBV16|NA
CASSQSWLRTGNQPQHF
TGTGCCAGCAGCCAATCGTGGTTGCGGACAGGGAATCAGCCCCAGCATTTT
>TRBD2|TRBJ2-1|TRBV5-1|NA
CASSLEASGRRSEQFF
TGCGCCAGCAGCTTGGAGGCTAGCGGGAGAAGGAGTGAGCAGTTCTTC
>NA|TRBJ2-5|TRBV14|NA
CASSRAPGETQYF
TGTGCCAGCAGCCGAGCTCCGGGGGAGACCCAGTACTTC
>TRBD1|TRBJ1-1|TRBV5-1|NA
CASSPTGASMNTEAFF
TGCGCCAGCAGCCCCACAGGGGCGTCAATGAACACTGAAGCTTTCTTT
>NA|TRBJ2-1|TRBV7-6|NA
CASSLGHYNEQFF
TGTGCCAGCAGCTTGGGCCATTACAATGAGCAGTTCTTC
>TRBD1|TRBJ2-4|TRBV6-5|once
CASSPGQPAKNIQYF
TGTGCCAGCAGCCCGGGACAGCCCGCCAAAAACATTCAGTACTTC
>TRBD1|TRBJ2-7|TRBV9|NA
CASSPWDSFAYEQYF
TGTGCCAGCAGCCCCTGGGACAGCTTCGCCTACGAGCAGTACTTC
>TRBD2|TRBJ2-2|TRBV7-2|once
CASSFQRGRNTGELFF
TGTGCCAGCAGCTTCCAGCGGGGGCGGAACACCGGGGAGCTGTTTTTT
>TRBD1|TRBJ2-3|TRBV15|NA
CATSRVGQGSPDTQYF
TGTGCCACCAGCAGAGTGGGACAGGGGTCCCCAGATACGCAGTATTTT
>TRBD2|TRBJ2-7|TRBV27|NA
CASRGLAGSYEQYF
TGTGCCAGCAGGGGACTAGCGGGCTCCTACGAGCAGTACTTC
>NA|TRBJ2-5|TRBV19|NA
CASRGFQETQYF
TGTGCCAGCCGGGGTTTCCAAGAGACCCAGTACTTC
>TRBD2|TRBJ2-3|TRBV18|once
CASSPAGGATDTQYF
TGTGCCAGCTCACCCGCGGGGGGGGCCACAGATACGCAGTATTTT
>TRBD1|TRBJ1-1|TRBV28|NA
CASIPSKRQGNTEAFF
TGTGCCAGCATCCCCTCAAAAAGACAGGGCAACACTGAAGCTTTCTTT
>TRBD1|TRBJ1-6|TRBV4-2|NA
CASSHGQGPKSNSPLHF
TGTGCCAGCAGCCATGGACAGGGCCCAAAAAGTAATTCACCCCTCCACTTT
>TRBD1|TRBJ1-2|TRBV9|NA
CASSVDGTGFRSGYTF
TGTGCCAGCAGCGTAGATGGGACAGGGTTTCGATCTGGCTACACCTTC
>TRBD1|TRBJ1-1|TRBV9|few
CASSAGQLLDTEAFF
TGTGCCAGCAGCGCGGGACAGTTACTTGACACTGAAGCTTTCTTT
>TRBD1|TRBJ1-1|TRBV18|NA
CASSPARTGDRTAFF
TGTGCCAGCTCACCTGCTCGGACAGGGGATAGGACGGCTTTCTTT
>NA|TRBJ2-3|TRBV6-4|NA
CASSDSQGEVNTQYF
TGTGCCAGCAGTGACTCCCAGGGTGAGGTGAATACGCAGTATTTT
>TRBD1|TRBJ1-1|TRBV10-3|NA
CAISEGQGGTEAFF
TGTGCCATCAGTGAGGGCCAGGGGGGCACTGAAGCTTTCTTT
>NA|TRBJ1-1|TRBV2|NA
CATSVVEAFF
TGTGCCACTTCGGTGGTTGAAGCTTTCTTT
>NA|TRBJ1-6|TRBV27|NA
CASGQYYNSPLHF
TGTGCCAGCGGACAGTATTATAATTCACCCCTCCACTTT
>NA|TRBJ2-3|TRBV29-1|NA
CSVDHGLPDTQYF
TGCAGCGTTGATCATGGACTCCCAGATACGCAGTATTTT
>TRBD1|TRBJ1-5|TRBV18|NA
CASSPGQGARNQPQHF
TGTGCCAGCTCACCCGGACAGGGGGCCCGAAATCAGCCCCAGCATTTT
>NA|TRBJ1-5|TRBV5-5|NA
CASSLGGDQPQHF
TGTGCCAGCAGCTTGGGAGGAGATCAGCCCCAGCATTTT
>NA|TRBJ1-2|TRBV29-1|NA
CSVVLPLGYTF
TGCAGCGTTGTCCTCCCTTTGGGCTACACCTTC
>NA|TRBJ2-1|TRBV5-1|NA
CASSSGQQYNEQFF
TGCGCCAGCAGCTCGGGACAACAGTACAATGAGCAGTTCTTC
>NA|TRBJ1-2|TRBV28|NA
CASGGGVPGYTF
TGTGCCAGCGGGGGGGGAGTCCCTGGCTACACCTTC
>NA|TRBJ2-5|TRBV7-9|NA
CASQQGSETQYF
TGTGCCAGCCAACAGGGTTCGGAGACCCAGTACTTC
>TRBD1|TRBJ1-5|TRBV5-1|once
CASSLAAGGEPQHF
TGCGCCAGCAGCTTGGCGGCAGGGGGCGAGCCCCAGCATTTT
>TRBD1|TRBJ1-5|TRBV19|NA
CASTTPGQGTQPQHF
TGTGCCAGTACCACACCGGGACAGGGAACCCAGCCCCAGCATTTT
>NA|TRBJ1-2|TRBV12-3/TRBV12-4|NA
CASSLSNNYGYTF
TGTGCCAGCAGCCTATCTAATAACTATGGCTACACCTTC
>NA|TRBJ2-3|TRBV7-2|NA
CASSLASGAGTDTQYF
TGTGCCAGCAGCTTAGCATCTGGGGCCGGCACAGATACGCAGTATTTT
>TRBD2|TRBJ2-5|TRBV11-2|once
CASSLPPGLAVETQYF
TGTGCCAGCAGCTTACCCCCGGGACTAGCGGTAGAGACCCAGTACTTC
>TRBD1|TRBJ1-1|TRBV24-1|NA
CATSERQGSRAFF
TGTGCCACCAGTGAGAGACAGGGGAGCCGTGCTTTCTTT
>NA|TRBJ1-1|TRBV28|NA
CASSRGGGANTEAFF
TGTGCCAGCAGTCGAGGAGGGGGGGCGAACACTGAAGCTTTCTTT
>TRBD2|TRBJ2-2|TRBV25-1|few
CASSGGADYTGELFF
TGTGCCAGCAGCGGGGGGGCCGATTACACCGGGGAGCTGTTTTTT
>NA|TRBJ1-3|TRBV28|once
CASSPRRSTIYF
TGTGCCAGCTCCCCTCGTCGGAGCACCATATATTTT
>NA|TRBJ1-5|TRBV15|NA
CATSRGSWGRVSNQPQHF
TGTGCCACCAGCAGAGGAAGTTGGGGCAGGGTAAGCAATCAGCCCCAGCATTTT
>NA|TRBJ1-1|TRBV28|once
CASSFQGGGVRAFF
TGTGCCAGCAGTTTCCAAGGTGGAGGGGTAAGGGCTTTCTTT
>NA|TRBJ2-5|TRBV5-4|NA
CASSSGRVGETQYF
TGTGCCAGCAGCTCCGGCAGGGTCGGGGAGACCCAGTACTTC
>NA|TRBJ2-3|TRBV5-1|NA
CASSLAPTLITDTQYF
TGCGCCAGCAGCTTGGCTCCGACTTTAATCACAGATACGCAGTATTTT
>TRBD1|TRBJ1-2|TRBV2|NA
CASSPRTGTDYGYTF
TGTGCCAGCAGTCCCCGGACAGGGACAGACTATGGCTACACCTTC
>NA|TRBJ1-1|TRBV5-1|NA
CASSLTTRHTEAFF
TGCGCCAGCAGCTTGACGACAAGACACACTGAAGCTTTCTTT